This TCR beta chain emerged from a study of post-analysis software for immune sequencing data. Study-wide results and limits: The normalized Chao1 diversity of multiple sclerosis patients was significantly lower than that of controls. Relative to controls, patients had five TRBV segments at higher frequency, with TRBV5-6, TRBV5-1 and TRBV20-1 among these.

This clonotype was detected many times. The antigen remains undetermined. Germline assignment: CDR1 DFQATT and CDR2 SNEGSKA (reference sequence). Trimming took 0 bases from V and 9 from J; bases not matched to a gene: 12. The CDR3 totals 16 residues. TCR beta cDNA libraries had unique molecular identifiers. T cells numbering about 0.85 to 10 million yielded cDNA molecules that totaled approximately 500,000. TCRdb called the PCR reads again in MiXCR, with one record for every CDR3 protein. The table lists approximately 250,000 distinct CDR3 sequences, 36% of them singletons, with less than 6% in the top ten.

The genes are TRBV20-1 and TRBJ2-1; 9 nucleotides agree with TRBD2. The sample comprised blood. This sequence was found in a girl under 18 with multiple sclerosis. The CDR3 DNA is TGCAGTGCTAGAGATCTTGGGATAGCGGGAGTAGGTGAGCAGTTCTTC. Translating it yields CSARDLGIAGVGEQFF.